One and the same sample provided the 28 T cell receptor beta chains below, sequenced in a study of blood T cell repertoires in COVID-19. Method: immunoSEQ multiplex PCR; TCRdb's copy keeps in-frame clones and lacks some. The sample yields fewer than 200,000 clones, about 85% seen once. Material: peripheral blood. The receptors originated from a woman of 80 years or more with acute or convalescent COVID-19.

The chain has TRBV10-3 and TRBJ1-1; D gene ambiguous. The ends were cut back, 5 bases at V and 3 bases at J, with 16 bases in the middle. Germline V lookup: CDR1 ENHRY, CDR2 SYGVKD. The CDR3 contains 15 residues. The DNA for the CDR3 is TGTGCCATCAGTCCGTCTGGACGGGAGGACACTGAAGCTTTCTTT. Its translation: CAISPSGREDTEAFF.

The chain employs TRBV6-5 and TRBJ2-7, with 9 nucleotides matching TRBD1. Trimming removed 3 bases from V and 4 bases from J; junction bases left unmatched: 1. The CDR3 is made up of 13 amino acids. In germline, CDR1 is MNHEY, CDR2 SVGAGI. CDR3: CASSYDRGYEQYF. The CDR3, as DNA: TGTGCCAGCAGTTATGACAGGGGGTACGAGCAGTACTTC.

This clone was detected a few times. The chain links TRBV7-2 to TRBJ2-3, with 10 bases identical to TRBD2. The germline V gene encodes CDR1 SGHTA and CDR2 FQGNSA. Trimming cost V 3 bases and J 7 bases; bases outside gene matches: 7. The CDR3 length is 15 residues. The CDR3 DNA sequence: TGTGCCAGCAGCTTGGGGAGCGGGAGGGTGAATACGCAGTATTTT. It translates to CASSLGSGRVNTQYF.

The CDR3 here is CAISERGNTEAFF. DNA of the CDR3: TGTGCCATCAGTGAACGGGGAAACACTGAAGCTTTCTTT. The V call is TRBV10-3, the J call TRBJ1-1, with D unresolved. The V end was cut by 3 bases, the J end by 2 bases, with 7 bases between. The CDR3 totals 13 residues. Germline lookup yields CDR1 ENHRY and CDR2 SYGVKD.

J is TRBJ2-1 and V is TRBV10-3, with TRBD1 as a possible D gene (5 bases). V lost 4 bases and J lost 2, with 12 bases in between. The CDR3 length is 15 residues. Germline lookup yields CDR1 ENHRY and CDR2 SYGVKD. This chain's CDR3 is CAISVAGSTYNEQFF. The CDR3 nucleotides are TGTGCCATCAGTGTTGCAGGGTCTACCTACAATGAGCAGTTCTTC.

This clone was picked up one time. CDR3 sequence reads: CASRGDRLNEKLFF. CDR3 nucleotide sequence: TGTGCCAGCAGGGGGGACAGACTAAATGAAAAACTGTTTTTT. This rearrangement joins TRBV2 to TRBJ1-4; 7 positions agree with TRBD1. CDR3 size: 14 residues. CDR1 SNHLY and CDR2 FYNNEI come from the germline V gene. With 6 bases clipped from V and 5 bases from J, the junction kept 6 bases outside the gene matches.

The chain combines TRBV27 with TRBJ1-2; tentative D call: TRBD1 (5 bases). The CDR3 sequence is 14 residues long. Germline lookup yields CDR1 MNHEY and CDR2 SMNVEV (reference sequence). Trimming pared 6 bases from V and 3 bases from J, leaving 14 bases between. As DNA, the CDR3 is TGTGCCAGCAGCTCGTTGGGGCGCGACTATGGCTACACCTTC. Translation: CASSSLGRDYGYTF.

This clone was seen just once. The V call is TRBV30, the J call TRBJ2-7, with a weak D call TRBD2 (6 bases). Trimming removed 3 bases from V and 6 bases from J, with 21 bases in between. The CDR3 runs to 15 residues. The germline gives CDR1 GTSNPN, CDR2 SVGIG (reference sequence). This CDR3 is CAWSQDRDFLSEQYF. The CDR3 nucleotides are TGTGCCTGGAGCCAAGACCGGGACTTTCTGAGCGAGCAGTACTTC.

V gene TRBV9 combines with J gene TRBJ2-7; TRBD2 might be the D (6 bases). This CDR3 has 17 residues. V was pared by 0 bases and J by 2 bases, with 18 bases between. Germline V lookup: CDR1 SGDLS, CDR2 YYNGEE. Here the CDR3 reads CASSVGARASAAYEQYF. CDR3 in DNA: TGTGCCAGCAGCGTAGGGGCGAGAGCTAGCGCTGCCTACGAGCAGTACTTC.

In its sample, this clone was seen once. V usage is TRBV19 and J usage is TRBJ1-6; no firm D call. Trimming left V 6 bases short and J 4 bases short, with 10 bases between. This CDR3 region has 14 residues. The germline gives CDR1 LNHDA, CDR2 SQIVND (reference sequence). As DNA, the CDR3 is TGTGCCAGTAGCTATAGGGAGTATAATTCACCCCTCCACTTT. Protein product: CASSYREYNSPLHF.

The gene calls are TRBV5-1 and TRBJ2-7; no clear D gene. Germline V gene lookup returns CDR1 SGHRS and CDR2 YFSETQ. The CDR3 length is 15 residues. V was trimmed by 0 bases and J by 0 bases, leaving 10 bases between them. CDR3 coding DNA: TGCGCCAGCAGCTTGGAAACGTTCAGCTCCTACGAGCAGTACTTC. The encoded protein is CASSLETFSSYEQYF. Together with reference TRBV5-1 and TRBJ2-7, the CDR3 gives the full variable domain: KAGVTQTPRYLIKTRGQQVTLSCSPISGHRSVSWYQQTPGQGLQFLFEYFSETQRNKGNFPGRFSGRQFSNSRSEMNVSTLELGDSALYLCASSLETFSSYEQYFGPGTRLTVT.

This sequence joins TRBV19 and TRBJ2-5; the match to TRBD1 covers 8 bases. Germline CDR1 and CDR2: LNHDA and SQIVND (reference sequence). The CDR3 is 16 residues long. The V segment lost 4 bases and the J segment 0 bases; nucleotides outside the gene matches: 7. The CDR3 sequence is CASSNPRTGHQETQYF. CDR3 DNA sequence: TGTGCCAGTAGTAACCCCCGGACAGGGCACCAAGAGACCCAGTACTTC.

V and J are TRBV6-5 and TRBJ1-1; perhaps TRBD1 as D (6 bases). Germline CDR1 is MNHEY and CDR2 is SVGAGI. Between the trimmed V and J ends, which lost 2 bases and 1 base, there was a span of 14 bases. The CDR3 spans 16 residues. The CDR3 sequence is CASSYGGGGKNTEAFF. The CDR3 DNA follows: TGTGCCAGCAGTTACGGGGGAGGGGGAAAGAACACTGAAGCTTTCTTT.

The chain couples TRBV19 to TRBJ1-2; 7 bases are shared with TRBD1. CDR1 is LNHDA, CDR2 SQIVND, per germline (reference sequence). The V gene end was trimmed by 3 bases and the J gene end by 2 bases; junction bases not matched to a gene: 18. This CDR3 comprises 19 residues. The CDR3: CASSILGRARPGGNYGYTF. The CDR3 nucleotides are TGTGCCAGTAGTATTTTAGGCCGGGCTCGTCCAGGGGGAAACTATGGCTACACCTTC.

The J gene is TRBJ2-7, the V gene TRBV6-5, with a tentative D call TRBD1 (6 bases). The CDR3 is made up of 15 amino acids. Per germline, CDR1 MNHEY and CDR2 SVGAGI. V was pared by 0 bases and J by 2 bases, with 11 bases between. This CDR3 is CASSYSRAGAYEQYF. DNA of the CDR3: TGTGCCAGCAGTTACTCGAGGGCAGGGGCCTACGAGCAGTACTTC.

The genes are TRBV25-1 and TRBJ1-1; D is unclear. The length of the CDR3 is 11 residues. The V end lost 4 bases, the J end lost 5 bases, and 5 bases lay between the germline ends. Germline values: CDR1 MGHDK, CDR2 SYGVNS. CDR3: CASSGGTEAFF. The CDR3 DNA follows: TGTGCCAGCAGTGGAGGGACTGAAGCTTTCTTT.

This clone has just a few counts. This chain connects TRBV18 to TRBJ2-7; weak D call: TRBD1 (5 bases). From germline, CDR1 is KGHSH and CDR2 LQKENI. V shed 3 bases and J shed 6 bases, with 9 bases lying between them. The CDR3 consists of 12 residues. The CDR3 reads CASSPQGSEQYF. The CDR3, as DNA: TGTGCCAGCTCACCCCAGGGCTCCGAGCAGTACTTC.

This sequence joins TRBV6-6 and TRBJ1-5, with unresolved D. In germline, CDR1 is MNHNY, CDR2 SVGAGI (reference sequence). Trimming removed 2 bases from V and 7 bases from J, with 12 bases in between. The CDR3 spans 14 residues. CDR3 amino acids: CASSYGPKSQPQHF. The DNA of the CDR3 is TGTGCCAGCAGTTACGGGCCAAAAAGCCAGCCCCAGCATTTT.

This clone was detected only once. The chain combines TRBV27 with TRBJ2-3, with TRBD2 matching over 10 bases. CDR3 length: 14 amino acids. Germline V gene sequence: CDR1 MNHEY, CDR2 SMNVEV (reference sequence). Trimming cost V 2 bases and J 6 bases; bases outside gene matches: 2. DNA for the CDR3: TGTGCCAGCAGTTTACTAGCGGGGGTTGATACGCAGTATTTT. It codes for CASSLLAGVDTQYF.

In its sample, this clone was seen a few times. Other nucleotide sequences from this sample produce the same CDR3. This chain uses TRBV7-9 with TRBJ2-1; a possible D gene is TRBD1 (6 bases). Trimming left V 2 bases short and J 0 bases short, with 8 bases between. Germline CDR1 is SEHNR and CDR2 is FQNEAQ (reference sequence). The length of the CDR3 is 15 residues. CDR3 sequence (DNA): TGTGCCAGCAGCTTAAGGGGGAGCTCCTACAATGAGCAGTTCTTC. Translating gives CASSLRGSSYNEQFF.

The V gene is TRBV7-9, the J gene TRBJ2-3; D gene ambiguous. CDR3 length: 15 amino acids. Between the trimmed V and J ends, which lost 8 bases and 1 base, there was a span of 16 bases. Germline assignment: CDR1 SEHNR and CDR2 FQNEAQ (reference sequence). For the CDR3, the DNA is TGTGCCAGCTCCTTGGCTAGTCCCCGCACAGATACGCAGTATTTT. This encodes CASSLASPRTDTQYF.

The chain combines TRBV5-4 with TRBJ2-3, with 7 bases matching TRBD1. This CDR3 is 16 amino acids long. Per the germline V gene, CDR1 is SGHNT and CDR2 is YYREEE (reference sequence). Germline trimming cut 3 bases from V and 1 base from J; bases unmatched to any gene: 8. The CDR3, as DNA: TGTGCCAGCAGCTCCCTCCGGCAGGGGGGCACAGATACGCAGTATTTT. Translated, it gives CASSSLRQGGTDTQYF.

V gene TRBV7-9 combines with J gene TRBJ2-2; a weak D match, TRBD2 (7 bases). This CDR3 has 15 residues. Trimming left V 0 bases short and J 8 bases short, with 13 bases between. From germline, CDR1 is SEHNR and CDR2 FQNEAQ (reference sequence). Here the CDR3 DNA reads TGTGCCAGCAGCTTAGCCGGGGGGCAAAGAGGGGAGCTGTTTTTT. Its protein product is CASSLAGGQRGELFF.

This chain connects TRBV29-1 to TRBJ1-5; the D is unclear. Trimming cost V 6 bases and J 6 bases, with 21 bases left between them. In germline, CDR1 is SQVTM, CDR2 ANQGSEA. This CDR3 has 15 amino acids. CDR3: CSVREDFGYGQPQHF. Here the CDR3 DNA reads TGCAGCGTGCGGGAAGACTTCGGGTATGGTCAGCCCCAGCATTTT.

This sequence joins TRBV3-1 (or the pseudogene TRBV3-2) and TRBJ2-5, with TRBD1 matching over 7 bases. The J segment lost 2 bases and the V segment lost 2 bases, leaving 2 bases of the junction unmatched. The CDR3 consists of 14 residues. Germline V gives CDR1 LGHDT, CDR2 YNNKEL (reference sequence). This CDR3 is CASSQRTGQETQYF. In DNA, the CDR3 is TGTGCCAGCAGCCAAAGGACAGGACAAGAGACCCAGTACTTC.

The V and J genes are TRBV7-2 and TRBJ1-1; tentatively, D is TRBD1 (6 bases). Trimming took 1 base from V and 1 from J, leaving 10 bases between them. The CDR3 extends over 15 amino acids. Per germline, CDR1 SGHTA and CDR2 FQGNSA. CDR3 sequence reads: CASSLGPGENTEAFF. In DNA form, the CDR3 reads TGTGCCAGCAGCTTAGGGCCAGGGGAGAACACTGAAGCTTTCTTT.

A single count supports this clone. This sequence joins TRBV9 and TRBJ2-1; D is perhaps TRBD1 (6 bases). The CDR3 loop spans 15 amino acids. CDR1 is SGDLS and CDR2 is YYNGEE in the germline V gene. Trimming left V 3 bases short and J 5 bases short, with 15 bases between. The CDR3 here is CASSEGDRRNNEQFF. In DNA form, the CDR3 reads TGTGCCAGCAGCGAGGGGGATAGACGTAACAATGAGCAGTTCTTC.

This clone was detected once. The chain couples TRBV9 to TRBJ1-6; D unclear. Germline CDR1 is SGDLS and CDR2 is YYNGEE. Deletions cut 0 bases from V and 7 bases from J, with 5 bases between. CDR3 size: 13 residues. CDR3 coding DNA: TGTGCCAGCAGCGTAGACTGGAATTCACCCCTCCACTTT. This translates into CASSVDWNSPLHF.